A single sample gave rise to the 30 T cell receptor beta chains below, sequenced in a study of T cells in Graves' hyperthyroidism and ophthalmopathy. There were TCR beta CDR3 regions amplified from RNA transcripts. The HTBI set primed first-round TCR CDR3 RT-PCR. TCRdb redid the calling of the multiplex PCR reads with MiXCR, one entry per CDR3 protein. Among about 290,000 distinct CDR3 sequences listed, roughly 18% were seen once. The sequenced material came from blood. These receptors were collected from a man aged 50 to 60 with Graves' ophthalmopathy.

The gene calls are TRBV20-1 and TRBJ2-5; maybe TRBD2 (6 bases). V lost 1 base and J 9 bases, leaving 15 bases between the germline ends. CDR3 size: 13 residues. From germline, CDR1 is DFQATT and CDR2 SNEGSKA (reference sequence). The CDR3 DNA is TGCAGTGCTAGAGCCGGGACTGGCGGGCCCCAGTACTTC. Translating gives CSARAGTGGPQYF.

This clonotype was observed at least ten times. The chain recombines TRBV10-1 with TRBJ1-1; no clear D gene. The germline CDR1 and CDR2 sequences are WNHNN and SYGVQD (reference sequence). The CDR3 has 15 amino acids. Trimming left V 2 bases short and J 1 base short, with 11 bases between. The CDR3 sequence: CASSENSGRNTEAFF. In DNA, the CDR3 is TGCGCCAGCAGTGAGAATTCCGGACGGAACACTGAAGCTTTCTTT.

This clonotype was detected only a few times. The J gene is TRBJ1-5, the V gene TRBV4-1; D might be TRBD1 (6 bases). CDR3 length: 15 amino acids. Germline CDR1 MGHRA, CDR2 YSYEKL. Trimming cost V 3 bases and J 3 bases, with 12 bases left between them. The chain's CDR3 is CASSQVQGPNQPQHF. In nucleotides, the CDR3 is TGCGCCAGCAGCCAGGTACAGGGTCCCAATCAGCCCCAGCATTTT.

The CDR3 DNA reads as TGTGCCATCGGAGAGGAGCGGGCGACAGGGCTTGGCTACACCTTC. Residues: CAIGEERATGLGYTF. The chain combines TRBV10-3 with TRBJ1-2, with 7 nucleotides matching TRBD1. Trimming cost V 8 bases and J 7 bases; bases outside gene matches: 16. The CDR3 spans 15 residues. Germline V gene sequence: CDR1 ENHRY, CDR2 SYGVKD.

This clonotype was seen ten or more times. This chain joins TRBV5-1 and TRBJ1-2; 8 nucleotides line up with TRBD1. The germline CDR1 and CDR2 sequences are SGHRS and YFSETQ. The CDR3 length is 19 residues. Trimming took 0 bases from V and 6 from J; bases not matched to a gene: 19. CDR3 region: CASSLEWVAGGAESHGYTF. CDR3 nucleotides: TGCGCCAGCAGCTTGGAGTGGGTCGCAGGGGGCGCCGAAAGTCATGGCTACACCTTC.

This clonotype came up a few times. The chain carries TRBV5-1 and TRBJ1-4; 7 positions agree with TRBD1. Germline loops: CDR1 SGHRS, CDR2 YFSETQ. J was trimmed by 5 bases and V by 0 bases; bases with no gene match: 4. The CDR3 loop spans 15 amino acids. Here the CDR3 DNA reads TGCGCCAGCAGCTTGGCCGAGGGGGCAAATGAAAAACTGTTTTTT. It is translated as CASSLAEGANEKLFF.

Regarding this clonotype: A single base separates this from a much larger clone, so it may be a read error. This CDR3 is CASRPSGDRNHYEQYF. The CDR3 DNA reads as TGTGCCAGCAGGCCCTCGGGGGACAGGAACCACTACGAGCAGTACTTC. This sequence joins TRBV12-3 or TRBV12-4 and TRBJ2-7, with 8 positions matching TRBD1. The CDR3 contains 16 residues. V gave up 6 bases and J gave up 3 bases; unmatched junction bases: 13.

This clonotype has more than one count but fewer than ten. The rearrangement uses TRBV7-3 and TRBJ2-1; 12 bases are shared with TRBD2. V trimming: 5 bases; J trimming: 5 bases; junction bases outside the gene matches: 4. The germline gives CDR1 SGHTA, CDR2 FQGTGA. This CDR3 region has 15 residues. The CDR3 nucleotides are TGTGCCAGCAGCCCGACTAGCGGGAGAAACAATGAGCAGTTCTTC. It encodes CASSPTSGRNNEQFF.

The chain employs TRBV4-1 and TRBJ1-2; 9 bases are a match to TRBD1. CDR1 MGHRA and CDR2 YSYEKL come from the germline V gene. V was clipped by 1 base and J by 4 bases; unmatched bases: 4. The CDR3 extends over 15 amino acids. The CDR3 sequence is CASSQGGQGLYGYTF. The CDR3 nucleotides read TGCGCCAGCAGCCAAGGGGGACAGGGCCTCTATGGCTACACCTTC.

This clonotype was counted many times. The chain links TRBV20-1 to TRBJ2-5; D tentatively fits TRBD1 or TRBD2 (5 bases each). The CDR3 has 13 amino acids. Germline V CDR1 and CDR2: DFQATT, SNEGSKA (reference sequence). The germline V and J ends were trimmed by 3 bases and 4 bases, with 12 bases remaining between them. The CDR3 sequence: CSARGTKGETQYF. The CDR3 DNA follows: TGCAGTGCTAGGGGGACGAAAGGAGAGACCCAGTACTTC.

The chain is built from TRBV7-2 and TRBJ2-5; D tentatively reads TRBD1 or TRBD2 (6 bases each). Germline V gives CDR1 SGHTA, CDR2 FQGNSA. This CDR3 is 13 amino acids long. Trimming took 5 bases from V and 5 from J, leaving 12 bases between them. The CDR3, as DNA: TGTGCCAGCAGCCCCAAGGGGGGCGAGACCCAGTACTTC. It codes for CASSPKGGETQYF.

The chain uses TRBV4-2 and TRBJ2-1, with 7 bases fitting TRBD2. The CDR3 loop spans 13 amino acids. V dropped 0 bases and J dropped 10; count of bases not matched to a gene: 3. The germline V gene encodes CDR1 LGHNA and CDR2 YNFKEQ. The DNA for the CDR3 is TGTGCCAGCAGCCAAGATGGGGGAGGGGAGCAGTTCTTC. Protein: CASSQDGGGEQFF.

This clonotype occurred many times. The CDR3 region is CASRSMRLAGTYEQYF. CDR3 in DNA: TGTGCCAGCAGGTCAATGAGACTAGCGGGGACCTACGAGCAGTACTTC. The chain couples TRBV6-2 or TRBV6-3 to TRBJ2-7; 11 bases are a match to TRBD2. From germline, CDR1 is MNHEY and CDR2 SVGEGT. Trimming cost V 6 bases and J 2 bases; bases outside gene matches: 9. The CDR3 sequence is 16 residues long.

The sample holds a few counts of this clonotype. This may arise from a read error, as a much more abundant clone is one base away. This rearrangement joins TRBV11-2 to TRBJ2-4; 12 bases fit TRBD1. The germline CDR1 and CDR2 sequences are SGHAT and FQNNGV. V gave up 5 bases and J gave up 12 bases; unmatched junction bases: 14. The CDR3 sequence is 16 residues long. Here the CDR3 DNA reads TGTGCCAGCAGCCTAGGGGGGACAGGGGGCGCGGACACTCAGTACTTC. Translating gives CASSLGGTGGADTQYF.

At least ten counts were recorded for this clonotype. V is TRBV6-1 and J is TRBJ2-7; 8 bases line up with TRBD2. The CDR3 covers 13 residues. J was trimmed by 2 bases and V by 7 bases; bases with no gene match: 4. CDR1 is MNHNS, CDR2 SASEGT, per germline. CDR3 bases: TGTGCCAGCATCGGCGGGAGGACCTACGAGCAGTACTTC. Translating it yields CASIGGRTYEQYF.

This sequence joins TRBV10-3 and TRBJ1-1; D call uncertain. V lost 4 bases and J 4 bases, leaving 10 bases between the germline ends. CDR3 size: 13 residues. Germline values: CDR1 ENHRY, CDR2 SYGVKD. The CDR3 DNA follows: TGTGCCATCAGTGCCGGAGGTACCACTGAAGCTTTCTTT. It yields the protein CAISAGGTTEAFF.

This clonotype was seen ten or more times. This chain links TRBV20-1 with TRBJ2-7; D possibly corresponds to TRBD1 (5 bases). The CDR3 length is 15 residues. Germline-derived CDR1 and CDR2 are DFQATT and SNEGSKA (reference sequence). The V gene lost 0 bases and the J gene lost 2 bases, with 14 bases spanning the gap. The CDR3 nucleotides read TGCAGTGCTAGAGATAGGCAGGGAAGGACCTACGAGCAGTACTTC. It is translated as CSARDRQGRTYEQYF.

This sequence joins TRBV27 and TRBJ1-5; no definite D call. CDR1 and CDR2 (germline): MNHEY, SMNVEV (reference sequence). The CDR3 loop spans 14 amino acids. V was clipped by 0 bases and J by 7 bases, with 10 bases between them. CDR3 coding DNA: TGTGCCAGCAGTTTATCTAGAGGTGCACAGCCCCAGCATTTT. Protein: CASSLSRGAQPQHF.

Concerning this clonotype itself: A single base separates this from a much larger clone, so it may be a read error. The gene calls are TRBV2 and TRBJ1-4; 7 bases fit TRBD1. Germline values: CDR1 SNHLY, CDR2 FYNNEI. Trimming took 8 bases from V and 1 from J; bases not matched to a gene: 4. The CDR3 totals 14 residues. The CDR3 nucleotides read TGTGCCAGCGGACAGGACCTAACTAATGAAAAACTGTTTTTT. Amino acids: CASGQDLTNEKLFF. Variable domain in full (rest from reference TRBV2 and TRBJ1-4): EPEVTQTPSHQVTQMGQEVILRCVPISNHLYFYWYRQILGQKVEFLVSFYNNEISEKSEIFDDQFSVERPDGSNFTLKIRSTKLEDSAMYFCASGQDLTNEKLFFGSGTQLSVL.

The chain is built from TRBV6-1 and TRBJ2-1; D remains unclear. From germline, CDR1 is MNHNS and CDR2 SASEGT. The CDR3 is made up of 16 amino acids. This chain's CDR3 is CASNPLGAGSYNEQFF. The CDR3 nucleotides read TGTGCTTCTAACCCCCTTGGTGCTGGCTCCTACAATGAGCAGTTCTTC.

In its sample, this clonotype was seen many times. This chain uses TRBV5-1 with TRBJ2-3, with D perhaps assigned TRBD1 or TRBD2 (6 bases each). Per the germline V gene, CDR1 is SGHRS and CDR2 is YFSETQ. Trimming cost V 2 bases and J 1 base, with 14 bases left between them. The CDR3 is made up of 16 amino acids. The CDR3 sequence is CASSLGGSGGTDTQYF. The CDR3, as DNA: TGCGCCAGCAGCTTAGGGGGGAGCGGAGGCACAGATACGCAGTATTTT. The variable domain in full, completed from reference TRBV5-1 and TRBJ2-3, reads KAGVTQTPRYLIKTRGQQVTLSCSPISGHRSVSWYQQTPGQGLQFLFEYFSETQRNKGNFPGRFSGRQFSNSRSEMNVSTLELGDSALYLCASSLGGSGGTDTQYFGPGTRLTVL.

This clonotype was observed many times. The rearrangement joins TRBV13 to TRBJ2-1; either TRBD1 or TRBD2 may fit D (5 bases each). The CDR3 is 14 residues long. The V end was cut by 6 bases, the J end by 4 bases, with 13 bases between. Germline-derived CDR1 and CDR2 are PRHDT and FYEKMQ (reference sequence). The CDR3 DNA follows: TGTGCCAGCAGACGGCAGGGAGCTTACAATGAGCAGTTCTTC. It yields the protein CASRRQGAYNEQFF.

This clonotype was seen a handful of times. The V and J genes are TRBV27 and TRBJ1-5; weak D call: TRBD1 (5 bases). Trimming took off 4 bases at V and 3 bases at J, with 13 bases between the two ends. The germline gives CDR1 MNHEY, CDR2 SMNVEV (reference sequence). The CDR3 sequence is 15 residues long. CDR3 in DNA: TGTGCCAGCAGTTCCCAGCAGGGTCCCAATCAGCCCCAGCATTTT. Translated: CASSSQQGPNQPQHF.

Only a few counts were recorded for this clonotype. The J gene is TRBJ1-1, the V gene TRBV5-1; D not resolved. Trimming removed 0 bases at V and 0 bases at J, with 9 bases between. CDR3 length equals 15 residues. Germline V gives CDR1 SGHRS, CDR2 YFSETQ. The CDR3 here is CASSLGFSLNTEAFF. The CDR3 DNA follows: TGCGCCAGCAGCTTGGGCTTCAGCTTGAACACTGAAGCTTTCTTT.

This clonotype has just a few counts. The chain couples TRBV10-1 to TRBJ1-1; perhaps TRBD1 as D (6 bases). The V and J ends lost 5 bases and 11 bases respectively, with 18 bases between them. Germline loops: CDR1 WNHNN, CDR2 SYGVQD (reference sequence). The CDR3 spans 13 residues. CDR3 nucleotide sequence: TGCGCCAGCAGTCCCCGACAGGAGGTGAGGGCTTTCTTT. Protein sequence: CASSPRQEVRAFF.

A single count supports this clonotype. This rearrangement joins TRBV11-2 to TRBJ2-3, with D possibly TRBD1 on 6 matching bases. The CDR3 has 16 amino acids. CDR1 and CDR2 from the germline V gene are SGHAT and FQNNGV. Trimming took 5 bases from V and 0 from J, leaving 15 bases between them. DNA of the CDR3: TGTGCCAGCAGCCTATCGACAGGAACTAGCACAGATACGCAGTATTTT. It is translated as CASSLSTGTSTDTQYF.

This clonotype has just a few counts. The chain links TRBV6-5 to TRBJ2-5, with D hard to call. The CDR3 runs 15 residues. Trimming took 0 bases from V and 2 from J, leaving 10 bases between them. Germline V CDR1 and CDR2: MNHEY, SVGAGI. The CDR3 DNA reads as TGTGCCAGCAGTTACTCTTTGGGCGGACAAGAGACCCAGTACTTC. It encodes CASSYSLGGQETQYF.

This clonotype was recorded many times. The chain uses TRBV6-1 and TRBJ1-4; D is undetermined. The CDR3 spans 14 residues. Germline lookup yields CDR1 MNHNS and CDR2 SASEGT. Trimming removed 0 bases at V and 5 bases at J, with 7 bases between. In DNA form, the CDR3 reads TGTGCCAGCAGTGAAGCGAATGGGAATGAAAAACTGTTTTTT. Translated: CASSEANGNEKLFF.

The J gene is TRBJ2-1, the V gene TRBV15, with D perhaps matching TRBD1 (8 bases). The CDR3 consists of 18 residues. Looked up from germline, CDR1 is LNHNV and CDR2 is YYDKDF (reference sequence). Trimming left V 5 bases short and J 8 bases short, with 28 bases between. The CDR3 loop reads CATSGSRDRTRRRDEQFF. Here the CDR3 DNA reads TGTGCCACCAGCGGATCGCGGGACAGGACTAGAAGAAGGGATGAGCAGTTCTTC.

This clonotype came up a few times. V is TRBV6-9 and J is TRBJ1-1; D gene uncertain. The CDR3 totals 13 residues. Trimming removed 4 bases at V and 1 base at J, with 7 bases between. Per germline, CDR1 MNHGY and CDR2 SVAAGI. CDR3 amino acids: CASSFTQNTEAFF. The DNA of the CDR3 is TGTGCCAGCAGTTTCACACAGAACACTGAAGCTTTCTTT.